Described below is a single T cell receptor (beta chain) sequence and its context. Treatment of the sample: 15 to 20 received Ad26.COV2.S at low or high dose, single or two shots; 5 received placebo; per-sample allocation not given. Day 63 after the first vaccine or placebo injection was the time point for sampling. The data were obtained in a study of Ad26.COV2.S vaccination and SARS-CoV-2 variants. Measured with immunoSEQ multiplex PCR; TCRdb has only the in-frame clones, and not every one. The sample shows roughly 350,000 clones, 88% of them seen only once. This TCR came from a person between 18 and 65 years old who received the Ad26.COV2.S COVID-19 vaccine or a placebo. Here the sequenced sample was peripheral blood, taken in a trial of Ad26.COV2.S vaccine versus placebo.

The CDR3 is CASSPRPTDYGYTF. CDR3 nucleotide sequence: TGTGCCAGCAGCCCCCGGCCTACGGACTATGGCTACACCTTC. The rearrangement joins TRBV9 to TRBJ1-2; the D is unclear. The CDR3 covers 14 residues. Between the trimmed V and J ends, which lost 4 bases and 3 bases, there was a span of 13 bases. Germline V lookup: CDR1 SGDLS, CDR2 YYNGEE.